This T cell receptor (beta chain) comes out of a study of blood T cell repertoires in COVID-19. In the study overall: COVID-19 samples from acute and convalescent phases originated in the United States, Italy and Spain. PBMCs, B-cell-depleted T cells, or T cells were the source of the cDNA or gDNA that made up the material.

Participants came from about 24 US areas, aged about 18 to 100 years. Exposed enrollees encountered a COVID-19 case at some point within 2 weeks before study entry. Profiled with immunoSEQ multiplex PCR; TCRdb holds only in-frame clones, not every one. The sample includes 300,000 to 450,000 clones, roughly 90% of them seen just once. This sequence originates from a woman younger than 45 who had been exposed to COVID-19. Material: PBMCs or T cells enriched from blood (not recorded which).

This chain's CDR3 is CASSQDLARVALYNEQFF. The CDR3 DNA reads as TGTGCCAGCAGCCAAGATTTGGCCCGTGTGGCCCTCTACAATGAGCAGTTCTTC. The V gene is TRBV4-2, the J gene TRBJ2-1; no reliable D call. Germline V lookup: CDR1 LGHNA, CDR2 YNFKEQ. CDR3 size: 18 residues. Between the trimmed V and J ends, which lost 0 bases and 3 bases, there was a span of 18 bases.